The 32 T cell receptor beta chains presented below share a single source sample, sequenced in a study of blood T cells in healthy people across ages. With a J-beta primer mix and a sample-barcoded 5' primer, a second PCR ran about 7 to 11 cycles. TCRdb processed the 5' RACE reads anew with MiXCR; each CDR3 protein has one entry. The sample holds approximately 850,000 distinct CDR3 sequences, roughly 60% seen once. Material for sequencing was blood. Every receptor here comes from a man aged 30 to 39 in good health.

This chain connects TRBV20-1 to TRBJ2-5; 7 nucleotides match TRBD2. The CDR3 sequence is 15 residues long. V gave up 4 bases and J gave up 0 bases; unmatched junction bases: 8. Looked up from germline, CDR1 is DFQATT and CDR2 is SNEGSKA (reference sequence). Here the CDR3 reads CSAKRGLSYQETQYF. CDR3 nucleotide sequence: TGCAGTGCTAAAAGGGGACTATCGTACCAAGAGACCCAGTACTTC.

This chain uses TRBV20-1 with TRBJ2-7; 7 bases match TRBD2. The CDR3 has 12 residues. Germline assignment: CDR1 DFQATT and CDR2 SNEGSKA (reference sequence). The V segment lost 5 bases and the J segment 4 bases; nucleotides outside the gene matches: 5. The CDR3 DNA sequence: TGCAGTGCTCCTGTGGGGGGGTACGAGCAGTACTTC. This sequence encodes CSAPVGGYEQYF.

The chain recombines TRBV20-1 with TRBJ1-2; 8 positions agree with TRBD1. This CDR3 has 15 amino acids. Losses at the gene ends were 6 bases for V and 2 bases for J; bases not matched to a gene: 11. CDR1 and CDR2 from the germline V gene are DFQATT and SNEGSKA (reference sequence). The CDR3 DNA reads TGCAGTGCCCCACGGGGACAGGCTATAAACTATGGCTACACCTTC. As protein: CSAPRGQAINYGYTF.

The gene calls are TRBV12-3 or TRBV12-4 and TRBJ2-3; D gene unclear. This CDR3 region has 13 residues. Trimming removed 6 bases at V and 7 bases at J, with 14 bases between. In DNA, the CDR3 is TGTGCCAGCAGCTCTCAGCGCGTTTATACGCAGTATTTT. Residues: CASSSQRVYTQYF.

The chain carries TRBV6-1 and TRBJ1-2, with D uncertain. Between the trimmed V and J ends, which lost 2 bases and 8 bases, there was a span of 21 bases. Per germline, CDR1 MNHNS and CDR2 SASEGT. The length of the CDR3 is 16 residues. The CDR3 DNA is TGTGCCAGCAGTGAATCGTTCGGGCGGGGATCTCCGGGCTACACCTTC. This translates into CASSESFGRGSPGYTF.

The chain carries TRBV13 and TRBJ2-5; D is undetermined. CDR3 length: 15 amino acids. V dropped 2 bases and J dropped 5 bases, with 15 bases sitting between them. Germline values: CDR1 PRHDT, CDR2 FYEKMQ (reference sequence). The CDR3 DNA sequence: TGTGCCAGCAGCTTACGTCAGCTGGCGGTCGAGACCCAGTACTTC. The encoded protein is CASSLRQLAVETQYF.

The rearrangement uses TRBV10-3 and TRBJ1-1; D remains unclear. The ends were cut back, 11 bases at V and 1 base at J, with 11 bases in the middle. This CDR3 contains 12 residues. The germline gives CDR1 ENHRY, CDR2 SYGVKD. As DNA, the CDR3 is TGTGCCGTAGCGGACGGGAACACTGAAGCTTTCTTT. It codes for CAVADGNTEAFF.

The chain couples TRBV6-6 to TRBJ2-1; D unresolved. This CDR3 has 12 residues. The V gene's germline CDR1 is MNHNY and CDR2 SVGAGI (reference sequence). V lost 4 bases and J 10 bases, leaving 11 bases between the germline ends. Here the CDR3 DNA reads TGTGCCAGCAGTTCGGCCCCGGACGAGCAGTTCTTC. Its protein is CASSSAPDEQFF.

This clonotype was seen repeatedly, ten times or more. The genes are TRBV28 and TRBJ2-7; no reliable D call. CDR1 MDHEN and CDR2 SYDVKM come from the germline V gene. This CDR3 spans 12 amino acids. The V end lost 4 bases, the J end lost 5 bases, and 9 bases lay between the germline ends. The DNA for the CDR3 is TGTGCCAGCAGTTACGAGGTCCACGAGCAGTACTTC. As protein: CASSYEVHEQYF.

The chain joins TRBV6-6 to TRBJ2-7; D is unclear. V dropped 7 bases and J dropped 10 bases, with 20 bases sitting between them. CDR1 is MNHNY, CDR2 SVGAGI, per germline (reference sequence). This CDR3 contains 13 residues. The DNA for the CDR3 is TGTGCCAGCAAGCTTCAGTCGGAGTGTCCCCAGTACTTC. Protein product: CASKLQSECPQYF.

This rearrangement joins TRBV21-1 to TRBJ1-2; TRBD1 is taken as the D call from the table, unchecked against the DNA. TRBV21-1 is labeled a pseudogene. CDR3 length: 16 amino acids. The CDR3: CASSKRAGQELYGYTF. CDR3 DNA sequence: TGTGCCAGCAGCAAAAGGGCGGGACAGGAACTCTATGGCTACACCTTC.

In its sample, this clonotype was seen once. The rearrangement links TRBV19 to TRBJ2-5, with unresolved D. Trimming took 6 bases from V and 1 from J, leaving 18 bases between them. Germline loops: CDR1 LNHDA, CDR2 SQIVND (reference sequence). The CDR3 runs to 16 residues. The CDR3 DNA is TGTGCCAGTAGCGTCAGGCCTGACATCCCCCAAGAGACCCAGTACTTC. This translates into CASSVRPDIPQETQYF.

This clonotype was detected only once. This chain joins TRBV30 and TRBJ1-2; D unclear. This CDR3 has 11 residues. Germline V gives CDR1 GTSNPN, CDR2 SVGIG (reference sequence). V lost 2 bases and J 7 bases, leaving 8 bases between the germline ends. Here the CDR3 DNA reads TGTGCCTGGAGTATGGGTTCTGGCTACACCTTC. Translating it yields CAWSMGSGYTF.

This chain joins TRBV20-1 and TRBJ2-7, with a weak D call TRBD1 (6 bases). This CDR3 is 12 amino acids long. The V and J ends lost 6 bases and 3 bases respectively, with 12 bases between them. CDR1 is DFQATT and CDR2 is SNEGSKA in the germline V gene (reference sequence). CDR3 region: CSAETGDYEQYF. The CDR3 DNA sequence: TGCAGTGCGGAGACAGGAGACTACGAGCAGTACTTC.

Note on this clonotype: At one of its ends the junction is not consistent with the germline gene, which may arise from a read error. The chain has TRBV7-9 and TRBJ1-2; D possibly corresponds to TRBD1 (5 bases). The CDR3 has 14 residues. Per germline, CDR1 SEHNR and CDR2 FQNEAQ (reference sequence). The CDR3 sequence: CASSFNRDPYGYTF. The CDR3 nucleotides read TGTGCCAGTAGCTTTAATCGGGACCCCTATGGCTACACCTTC. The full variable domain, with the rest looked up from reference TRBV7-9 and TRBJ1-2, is DTGVSQNPRHKITKRGQNVTFRCDPISEHNRLYWYRQTLGQGPEFLTYFQNEAQLEKSRLLSDRFSAERPKGSFSTLEIQRTEQGDSAMYLCASSFNRDPYGYTFGSGTRLTVV.

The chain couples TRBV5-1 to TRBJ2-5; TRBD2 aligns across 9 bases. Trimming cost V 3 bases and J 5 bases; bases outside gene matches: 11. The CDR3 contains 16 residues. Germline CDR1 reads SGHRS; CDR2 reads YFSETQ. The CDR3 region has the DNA TGCGCCAGCAGCTCCGACTACGTAGCGGGGGAGGAGACCCAGTACTTC. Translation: CASSSDYVAGEETQYF.

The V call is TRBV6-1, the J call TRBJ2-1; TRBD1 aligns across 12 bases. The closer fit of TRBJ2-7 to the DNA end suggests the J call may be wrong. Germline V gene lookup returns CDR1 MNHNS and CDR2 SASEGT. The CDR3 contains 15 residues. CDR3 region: CASTLGQGAYNEQYF. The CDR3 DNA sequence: TGTGCCAGCACCTTGGGACAGGGGGCCTACAATGAGCAGTACTTC.

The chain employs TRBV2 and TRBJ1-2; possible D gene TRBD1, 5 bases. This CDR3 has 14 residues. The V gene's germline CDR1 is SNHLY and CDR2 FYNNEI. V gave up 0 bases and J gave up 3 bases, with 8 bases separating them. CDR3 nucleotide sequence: TGTGCCAGCAGTGAAGCCACAGGTTACTATGGCTACACCTTC. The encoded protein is CASSEATGYYGYTF.

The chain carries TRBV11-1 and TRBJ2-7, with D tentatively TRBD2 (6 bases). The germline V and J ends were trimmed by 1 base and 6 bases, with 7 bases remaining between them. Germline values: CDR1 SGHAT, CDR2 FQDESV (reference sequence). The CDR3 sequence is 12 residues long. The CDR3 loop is CASSLGTTEQYF. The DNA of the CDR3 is TGTGCCAGCAGCTTAGGGACTACCGAGCAGTACTTC.

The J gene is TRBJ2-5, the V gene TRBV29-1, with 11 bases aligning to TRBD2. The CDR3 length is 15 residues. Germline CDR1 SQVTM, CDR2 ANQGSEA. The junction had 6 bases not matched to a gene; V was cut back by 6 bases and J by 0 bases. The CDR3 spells CSVRLAGLYQETQYF. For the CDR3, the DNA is TGCAGCGTGCGACTAGCGGGGTTGTACCAAGAGACCCAGTACTTC.

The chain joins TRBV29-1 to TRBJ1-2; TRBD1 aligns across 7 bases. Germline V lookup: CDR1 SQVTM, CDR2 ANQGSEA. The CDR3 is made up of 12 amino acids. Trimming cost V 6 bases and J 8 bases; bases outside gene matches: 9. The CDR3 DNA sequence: TGCAGCGTAGTTACAGGGGCGCGGGGCTACACCTTC. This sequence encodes CSVVTGARGYTF.

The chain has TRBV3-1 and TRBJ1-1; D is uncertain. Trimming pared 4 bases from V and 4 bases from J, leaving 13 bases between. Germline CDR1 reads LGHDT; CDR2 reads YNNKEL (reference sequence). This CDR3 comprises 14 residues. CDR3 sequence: CASSLGLDGTEAFF. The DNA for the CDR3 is TGTGCCAGCAGCCTTGGATTGGACGGCACTGAAGCTTTCTTT.

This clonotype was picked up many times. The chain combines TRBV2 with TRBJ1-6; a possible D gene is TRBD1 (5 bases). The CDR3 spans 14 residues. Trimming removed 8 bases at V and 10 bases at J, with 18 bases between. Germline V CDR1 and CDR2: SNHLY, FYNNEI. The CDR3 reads CASSERGSGSPLHF. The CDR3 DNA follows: TGTGCCAGCTCGGAAAGGGGCAGTGGCTCACCCCTCCACTTT.

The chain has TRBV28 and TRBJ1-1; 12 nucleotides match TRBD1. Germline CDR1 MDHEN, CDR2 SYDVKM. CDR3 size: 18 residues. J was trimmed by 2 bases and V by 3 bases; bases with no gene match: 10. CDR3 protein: CASSFTLRDRGRNTEAFF. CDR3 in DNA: TGTGCCAGCAGTTTCACCCTTAGGGACAGGGGGCGTAACACTGAAGCTTTCTTT.

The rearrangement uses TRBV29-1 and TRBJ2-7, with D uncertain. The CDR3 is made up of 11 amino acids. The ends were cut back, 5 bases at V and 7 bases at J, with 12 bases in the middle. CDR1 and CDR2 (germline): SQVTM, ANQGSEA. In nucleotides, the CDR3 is TGCAGCGTTACATACCTCGGGGAGCAGTACTTC. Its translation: CSVTYLGEQYF.

The CDR3 DNA follows: TGTGCCTGGAGCATTTCTAGCGGGGGGGCCAAGACCCAGTACTTC. It yields the protein CAWSISSGGAKTQYF. The chain combines TRBV30 with TRBJ2-5, with TRBD2 matching over 12 bases. The CDR3 spans 15 residues. The germline V gene has CDR1 GTSNPN and CDR2 SVGIG (reference sequence). With V trimmed by 3 bases and J by 6 bases, 8 bases remained unmatched.

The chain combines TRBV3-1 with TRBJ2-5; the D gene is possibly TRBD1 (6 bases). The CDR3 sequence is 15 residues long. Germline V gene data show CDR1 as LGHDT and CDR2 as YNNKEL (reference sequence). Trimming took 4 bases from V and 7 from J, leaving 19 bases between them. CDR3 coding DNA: TGTGCCAGCAGCCCCCGGACTGGGGGCGAGGTGACCCAGTACTTC. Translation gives CASSPRTGGEVTQYF.

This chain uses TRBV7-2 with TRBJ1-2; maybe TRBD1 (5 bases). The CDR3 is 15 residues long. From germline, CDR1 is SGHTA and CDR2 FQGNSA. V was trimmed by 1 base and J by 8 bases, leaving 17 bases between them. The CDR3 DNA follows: TGTGCCAGCAGCTTAGATGGCGGGGCCGCACGCGGCTACACCTTC. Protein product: CASSLDGGAARGYTF.

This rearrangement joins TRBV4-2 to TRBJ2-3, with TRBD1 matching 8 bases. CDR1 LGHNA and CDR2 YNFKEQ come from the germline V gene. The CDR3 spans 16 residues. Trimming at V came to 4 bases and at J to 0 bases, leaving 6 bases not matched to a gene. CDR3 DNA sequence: TGTGCCAGCAGCCCCGGACAGGGCTCTAGCACAGATACGCAGTATTTT. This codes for CASSPGQGSSTDTQYF.

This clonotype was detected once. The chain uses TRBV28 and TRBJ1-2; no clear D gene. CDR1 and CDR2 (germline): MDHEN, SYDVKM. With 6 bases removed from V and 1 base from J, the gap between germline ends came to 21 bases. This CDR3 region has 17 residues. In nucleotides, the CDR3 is TGTGCCAGCAGCTCCTACAACCCCGGACGGCATAACTATGGCTACACCTTC. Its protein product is CASSSYNPGRHNYGYTF.

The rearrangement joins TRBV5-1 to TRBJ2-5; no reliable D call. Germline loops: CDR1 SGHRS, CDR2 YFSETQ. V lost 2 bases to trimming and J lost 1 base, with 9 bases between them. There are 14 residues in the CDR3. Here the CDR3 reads CASSFLTVQETQYF. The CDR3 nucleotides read TGCGCCAGCAGCTTCCTAACGGTCCAAGAGACCCAGTACTTC.

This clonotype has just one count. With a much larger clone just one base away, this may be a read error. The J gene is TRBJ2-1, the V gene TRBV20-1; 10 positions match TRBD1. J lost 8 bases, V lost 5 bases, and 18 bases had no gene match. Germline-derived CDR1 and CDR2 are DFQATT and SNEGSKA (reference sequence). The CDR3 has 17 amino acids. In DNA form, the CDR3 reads TGCAGTGCTCGCCGGGACAGGGGAGGAGGGGCGTTTGATGAGCAGTTCTTC. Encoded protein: CSARRDRGGGAFDEQFF.